This record concerns one T cell receptor (beta chain) sequence. Its antigen is undetermined. This sample is part of a study of response to subunit inactivated influenza vaccine. Study-wide findings and caveats: Seasonal influenza vaccination, on each occasion, was suggested by the authors to recruit few new T cells.

TCRdb called the RT-PCR reads again in MiXCR, with one record for every CDR3 protein. The sample has fewer than 800,000 distinct CDR3 sequences, 15% to 19% seen once. The starting material was PBMCs from blood, obtained 11 to 12 days after vaccination. The TCR was taken from a man aged 50-59 years who received an inactivated influenza vaccine.

The CDR3 spells CASSKGPHQPQHF. CDR3 coding DNA: TGTGCCAGCAGTAAGGGTCCCCATCAGCCCCAGCATTTT. V gene TRBV12-3 or TRBV12-4 combines with J gene TRBJ1-5; D is ambiguous. Trimming removed 5 bases at V and 5 bases at J, with 10 bases between. The CDR3 runs to 13 residues.